The present T cell receptor (beta chain) was sequenced within a study of response to subunit inactivated influenza vaccine. Germline CDR1 reads MGHRA; CDR2 reads YSYEKL. V shed 1 base and J 6 bases; nucleotides not matched to a gene: 1. The CDR3 has 14 residues. With respect to this clonotype: What it binds is not known.

Study-level findings and limits: Seasonal influenza vaccination, on each occasion, was suggested by the authors to recruit few new T cells.

TCRdb analysed the RT-PCR reads with MiXCR anew, one entry per CDR3 protein. Of about half a million distinct CDR3 sequences listed, about 8% are singletons. The source is a man aged 50 to 75 who received an inactivated influenza vaccine. Source: PBMCs from blood, taken roughly 24 months after vaccination. The chain is built from TRBV4-1 and TRBJ2-4, with 9 bases fitting TRBD1. CDR3 in amino acids: CASSQGGQGNIQYF. The CDR3 DNA reads TGCGCCAGCAGCCAAGGGGGACAGGGAAACATTCAGTACTTC.